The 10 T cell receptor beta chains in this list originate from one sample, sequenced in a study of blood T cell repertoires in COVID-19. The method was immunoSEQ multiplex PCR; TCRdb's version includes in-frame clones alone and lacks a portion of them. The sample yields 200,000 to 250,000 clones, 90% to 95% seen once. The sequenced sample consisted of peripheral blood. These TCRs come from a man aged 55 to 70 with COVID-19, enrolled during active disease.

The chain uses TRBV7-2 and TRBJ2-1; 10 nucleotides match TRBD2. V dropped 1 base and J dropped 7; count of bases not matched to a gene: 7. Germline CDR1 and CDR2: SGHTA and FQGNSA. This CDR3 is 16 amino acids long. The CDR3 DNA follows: TGTGCCAGCAGCTTAGAGAGTAGCGGGAGGAGGAATGAGCAGTTCTTC. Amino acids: CASSLESSGRRNEQFF.

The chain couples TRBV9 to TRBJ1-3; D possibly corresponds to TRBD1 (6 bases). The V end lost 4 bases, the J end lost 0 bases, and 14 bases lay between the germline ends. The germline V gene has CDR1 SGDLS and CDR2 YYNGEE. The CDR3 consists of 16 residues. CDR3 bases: TGTGCCAGCAGCCCCCGGGACACCTCCTCTGGAAACACCATATATTTT. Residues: CASSPRDTSSGNTIYF.

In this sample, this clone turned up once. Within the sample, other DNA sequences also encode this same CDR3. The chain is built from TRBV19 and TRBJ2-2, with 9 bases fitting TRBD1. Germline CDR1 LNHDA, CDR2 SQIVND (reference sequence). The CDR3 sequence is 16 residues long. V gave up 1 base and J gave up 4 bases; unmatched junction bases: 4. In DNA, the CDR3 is TGTGCCAGTAGTATAGGGGACAGGGTGGGCACCGGGGAGCTGTTTTTT. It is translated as CASSIGDRVGTGELFF.

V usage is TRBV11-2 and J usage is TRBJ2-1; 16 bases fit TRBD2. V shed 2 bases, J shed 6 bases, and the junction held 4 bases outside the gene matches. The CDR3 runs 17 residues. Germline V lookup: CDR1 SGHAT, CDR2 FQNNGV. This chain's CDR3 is CASSLLGTSGGANEQFF. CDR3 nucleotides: TGTGCCAGCAGCTTACTAGGGACTAGCGGGGGGGCCAATGAGCAGTTCTTC.

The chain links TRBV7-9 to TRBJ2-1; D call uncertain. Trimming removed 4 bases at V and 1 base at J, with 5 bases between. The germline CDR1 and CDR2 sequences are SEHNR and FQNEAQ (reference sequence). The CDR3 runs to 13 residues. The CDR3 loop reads CASSSGSYNEQFF. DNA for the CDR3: TGTGCCAGCAGCTCCGGGTCCTACAATGAGCAGTTCTTC.

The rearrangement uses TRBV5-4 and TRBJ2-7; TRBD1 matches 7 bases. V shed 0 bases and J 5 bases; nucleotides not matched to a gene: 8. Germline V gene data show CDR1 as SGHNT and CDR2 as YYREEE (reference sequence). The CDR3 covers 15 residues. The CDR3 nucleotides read TGTGCCAGCAGCTTGGCCAGGGGGACAGAGGACGAGCAGTACTTC. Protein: CASSLARGTEDEQYF.

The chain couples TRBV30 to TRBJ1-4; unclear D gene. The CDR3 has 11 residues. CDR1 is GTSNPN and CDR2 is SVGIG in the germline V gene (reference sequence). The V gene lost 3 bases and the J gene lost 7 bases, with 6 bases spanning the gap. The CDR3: CAWSVGEKLFF. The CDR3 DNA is TGTGCCTGGAGCGTCGGTGAAAAACTGTTTTTT.

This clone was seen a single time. CDR3 residues: CASSEPTGFNYGYTF. The CDR3 nucleotides are TGTGCCAGCAGCGAACCCACAGGGTTTAACTATGGCTACACCTTC. The chain employs TRBV28 and TRBJ1-2; maybe TRBD1 (6 bases). V was pared by 6 bases and J by 1 base, with 15 bases between. CDR1 and CDR2 from the germline V gene are MDHEN and SYDVKM. The CDR3 totals 15 residues.

The CDR3 here is CASSRLITGDTEAFF. CDR3 sequence (DNA): TGCGCCAGCAGCCGCCTCATAACAGGGGACACTGAAGCTTTCTTT. The chain uses TRBV4-3 and TRBJ1-1; 7 bases are shared with TRBD1. The V and J ends lost 4 bases and 3 bases, in that order; junction bases with no gene match: 8. This CDR3 has 15 amino acids. Germline V gene lookup returns CDR1 LGHNA and CDR2 YSLEER.

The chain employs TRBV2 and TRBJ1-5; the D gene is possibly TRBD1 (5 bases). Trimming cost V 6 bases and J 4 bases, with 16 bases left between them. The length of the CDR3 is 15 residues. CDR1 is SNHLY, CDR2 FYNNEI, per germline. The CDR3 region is CASSLSGEVNQPQHF. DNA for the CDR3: TGTGCCAGCAGCCTCTCGGGGGAAGTAAATCAGCCCCAGCATTTT.